This T cell receptor (beta chain) emerged from a study of blood T cells in healthy people across ages. To note about this clonotype: A read error may account for a junction end that differs from germline.

This CDR3 comprises 14 residues. CDR1 is SGHDT, CDR2 YYEEEE, per germline. Through a sample-barcoded 5' primer and a J-beta primer mix, a second PCR was run for 7 to 11 cycles. Via MiXCR, TCRdb re-called the 5' RACE reads, giving one row per CDR3 protein. The top ten hold around 13% of the sample, which has about 1.1 million distinct CDR3 sequences, around two fifths seen once. The sample taken for sequencing was blood. The genes are TRBV5-6 and TRBJ1-2; maybe TRBD1 (5 bases). The sequence was obtained from a man aged 18 to 30 in good health. CDR3 nucleotides: TGTGCCAGCAGCTTACCGGGACTTCATCATGGCTGCACCTTC. It codes for CASSLPGLHHGCTF.